The sequence of this TCR beta chain was determined in a study of T cell changes during pregnancy in multiple sclerosis. Method: immunoSEQ multiplex PCR; TCRdb's copy keeps in-frame clones and lacks some. In the table there are about 76,000 clones, 92% of which are singletons. The input for sequencing was peripheral blood, taken after pregnancy. This receptor was taken from a female donor in good health, enrolled as a control in a pregnancy study.

The CDR3 loop reads CASSEASGGVYEQYF. The CDR3 DNA reads TGTGCCAGCAGTGAAGCTAGCGGGGGGGTCTACGAGCAGTACTTC. J is TRBJ2-7 and V is TRBV6-1; 11 nucleotides align to TRBD2. The junction had 1 base not matched to a gene; V was cut back by 0 bases and J by 3 bases. The CDR3 covers 15 residues. Germline-derived CDR1 and CDR2 are MNHNS and SASEGT.